Reported below is one T cell receptor (beta chain). This CDR3 contains 15 residues. V shed 4 bases, J shed 4 bases, and the junction held 10 bases outside the gene matches. CDR1 and CDR2 (germline): DFQATT, SNEGSKA (reference sequence). There were no patients who had received any treatment before thyroid surgery. The data derive from a study of metastatic and nonmetastatic thyroid tumors. Per the original data handling: Researchers built a distant-metastasis classifier for papillary thyroid cancer that drew on CDR3 differences across clinicopathological groups. MiXCR reprocessed the PCR reads for TCRdb. The V and J calls and clone size are TCRdb's, not the authors'. The table lists under 35,000 clones, around 32% of them singletons.

The rearrangement uses TRBV20-1 and TRBJ2-7, with 10 bases aligning to TRBD2. The source of this sequence is a female donor with papillary thyroid cancer or a benign thyroid nodule (not recorded which). Some clones in this sample may be carry-over from other donors' samples. The source material was blood. In nucleotides, the CDR3 is TGCAGTGCTATGGGTGTTAGCGGGAGGTTTTACGAGCAGTACTTC. The encoded protein is CSAMGVSGRFYEQYF.